The clone carrying this TCR beta chain was seen at least ten times. Its antigen remains unidentified. After removal of 0 bases from V and 4 bases from J, the junction contained 9 bases not matched to a gene. Germline CDR1 SQVTM, CDR2 ANQGSEA. The CDR3 contains 16 residues. TCR beta libraries were prepared from cDNA with unique molecular identifiers. TCRdb passed the PCR reads through MiXCR, listing each CDR3 protein once. This table holds some 190,000 distinct CDR3 sequences, 29% found once. This specimen belongs to a study of post-analysis software for immune sequencing data. Study information: Some patients lacked subtype; others had relapsing-remitting, secondary progressive or progressive-relapsing disease. Study-level results: Normalized Chao1 diversity was significantly reduced in patients versus controls. TRBV5-6, TRBV5-1 and TRBV20-1 were among four or five TRBV segments more frequent in patients than controls.

The source material was blood. The receptor was isolated from a girl under 18 with multiple sclerosis. J is TRBJ1-2 and V is TRBV29-1, with 9 bases that match TRBD1. The CDR3 loop reads CSVEDAGQGRAYGYTF. The DNA for the CDR3 is TGCAGCGTTGAAGATGCAGGACAGGGGCGGGCCTATGGCTACACCTTC. The full variable domain, with the rest looked up from reference TRBV29-1 and TRBJ1-2, is SAVISQKPSRDICQRGTSLTIQCQVDSQVTMMFWYRQQPGQSLTLIATANQGSEATYESGFVIDKFPISRPNLTFSTLTVSNMSPEDSSIYLCSVEDAGQGRAYGYTFGSGTRLTVV.